These 20 T cell receptor beta chains share one sample of origin, sequenced in a study of blood T cell repertoires in COVID-19. Clones were sequenced by immunoSEQ multiplex PCR, and TCRdb holds only the in-frame ones, with some missing. Of more than 350,000 clones listed, about 86% are singletons. The sample was PBMCs or T cells enriched from blood (not recorded which). The receptors shown here come from a woman aged 45-60 years who had recovered from COVID-19.

The rearrangement joins TRBV7-8 to TRBJ2-7, with D possibly being TRBD2 (6 bases). CDR1 is SGHVS and CDR2 is FQNEAQ in the germline V gene. Trimming removed 6 bases from V and 6 bases from J, with 21 bases in between. This CDR3 is built from 15 residues. The CDR3 DNA sequence: TGTGCCAGCAGAGAGTCGGGACTTTCGTTAGGCGAGCAGTACTTC. This gives the protein CASRESGLSLGEQYF.

V and J are TRBV2 and TRBJ1-2; no clear D gene. This CDR3 is 17 amino acids long. V gave up 2 bases and J gave up 0 bases, with 16 bases separating them. CDR1 is SNHLY, CDR2 FYNNEI, per germline. The DNA of the CDR3 is TGTGCCAGCAGTGAATTTTTGAAAACGGGAGCTAACTATGGCTACACCTTC. It is translated as CASSEFLKTGANYGYTF.

V gene TRBV18 combines with J gene TRBJ2-7; the match to TRBD1 covers 8 bases. V lost 3 bases, J lost 6 bases, and 7 bases stayed unmatched. Germline CDR1 reads KGHSH; CDR2 reads LQKENI. The CDR3 loop spans 14 amino acids. CDR3: CASSPDLTGGEQYF. The CDR3 DNA sequence: TGTGCCAGCTCACCCGATTTAACAGGGGGCGAGCAGTACTTC.

The chain has TRBV7-9 and TRBJ1-2; a possible D gene is TRBD1 (5 bases). V was pared by 3 bases and J by 1 base, with 9 bases between. Per germline, CDR1 SEHNR and CDR2 FQNEAQ (reference sequence). This CDR3 contains 14 residues. CDR3 residues: CASSFPDSNYGYTF. CDR3 DNA: TGTGCCAGCAGCTTTCCAGACAGTAACTATGGCTACACCTTC.

The V gene is TRBV28, the J gene TRBJ1-5; D is ambiguous. Trimming pared 6 bases from V and 5 bases from J, leaving 11 bases between. Germline-derived CDR1 and CDR2 are MDHEN and SYDVKM. There are 13 residues in the CDR3. CDR3 in amino acids: CASRHTSDQPQHF. The DNA of the CDR3 is TGTGCCAGCAGACATACAAGCGATCAGCCCCAGCATTTT.

V is TRBV5-1 and J is TRBJ2-7; possibly TRBD2 for D (5 bases). The CDR3 contains 14 residues. The V gene lost 6 bases and the J gene lost 6 bases, with 19 bases spanning the gap. In germline, CDR1 is SGHRS, CDR2 YFSETQ. The CDR3 DNA reads TGCGCCAGCAAGGTGGCGGAAATCGAGGGCGAGCAGTACTTC. It is translated as CASKVAEIEGEQYF. The full variable domain, rest sourced from reference TRBV5-1 and TRBJ2-7, is KAGVTQTPRYLIKTRGQQVTLSCSPISGHRSVSWYQQTPGQGLQFLFEYFSETQRNKGNFPGRFSGRQFSNSRSEMNVSTLELGDSALYLCASKVAEIEGEQYFGPGTRLTVT.

J is TRBJ2-7 and V is TRBV4-3; 11 nucleotides agree with TRBD2. The junction had 1 base not matched to a gene; V was cut back by 0 bases and J by 3 bases. The CDR3 is 15 amino acids. Germline lookup yields CDR1 LGHNA and CDR2 YSLEER. CDR3 nucleotide sequence: TGCGCCAGCAGCCAAGATGGGACTAGCGGCTACGAGCAGTACTTC. It encodes CASSQDGTSGYEQYF.

The V call is TRBV7-9, the J call TRBJ2-7, with unresolved D. This CDR3 is 13 amino acids long. Deletions cut 3 bases from V and 0 bases from J, with 6 bases between. Germline CDR1 and CDR2: SEHNR and FQNEAQ (reference sequence). Here the CDR3 reads CASSFPYSYEQYF. In DNA, the CDR3 is TGTGCCAGCAGCTTTCCGTACTCCTACGAGCAGTACTTC.

The chain combines TRBV27 with TRBJ1-1; 9 bases fit TRBD1. J was trimmed by 1 base and V by 3 bases; bases with no gene match: 6. The CDR3 covers 16 residues. From germline, CDR1 is MNHEY and CDR2 SMNVEV (reference sequence). The CDR3, as DNA: TGTGCCAGCAGTTTCCGGACAGGGGCCAAGAACACTGAAGCTTTCTTT. It codes for CASSFRTGAKNTEAFF.

The chain joins TRBV10-3 to TRBJ2-7; 9 bases fit TRBD1. CDR1 ENHRY and CDR2 SYGVKD come from the germline V gene. The CDR3 extends over 13 amino acids. Trimming at V came to 9 bases and at J to 0 bases, leaving 3 bases not matched to a gene. CDR3 protein: CAIGTGSSYEQYF. The DNA of the CDR3 is TGTGCCATTGGGACAGGGAGCTCCTACGAGCAGTACTTC.

The V call is TRBV5-1, the J call TRBJ2-1; unclear D gene. This CDR3 has 11 amino acids. Germline V gives CDR1 SGHRS, CDR2 YFSETQ. V was cut by 7 bases and J by 9 bases, with 11 bases left in between. DNA of the CDR3: TGCGCCAGCGGAGAATTATCTGAGCAGTTCTTC. Translating it yields CASGELSEQFF.

The V gene is TRBV11-2, the J gene TRBJ2-5; D ambiguous. The CDR3 sequence is 16 residues long. V lost 0 bases and J lost 6, with 17 bases in between. Germline loops: CDR1 SGHAT, CDR2 FQNNGV. The CDR3 reads CASSLELAHLAQTQYF. The CDR3 nucleotides read TGTGCCAGCAGCTTAGAACTGGCCCACTTAGCCCAGACCCAGTACTTC.

A few counts support this clone. The chain is built from TRBV30 and TRBJ2-1; D possibly corresponds to TRBD2 (6 bases). V gave up 6 bases and J gave up 0 bases, with 12 bases separating them. The CDR3 runs to 14 residues. The germline CDR1 and CDR2 sequences are GTSNPN and SVGIG (reference sequence). The chain's CDR3 is CACPAGSSYNEQFF. The CDR3 region has the DNA TGTGCCTGCCCCGCCGGGAGCTCCTACAATGAGCAGTTCTTC.

The V gene is TRBV3-1 (or the pseudogene TRBV3-2), the J gene TRBJ2-3; 8 bases align to TRBD2. Germline lookup yields CDR1 LGHDT and CDR2 YNNKEL (reference sequence). The CDR3 has 13 amino acids. V was pared by 0 bases and J by 11 bases, with 4 bases of the junction left unmatched. CDR3 DNA: TGTGCCAGCAGCCAAGATGCGGGGGGAGTGCAGTATTTT. It yields the protein CASSQDAGGVQYF.

The V and J genes are TRBV7-6 and TRBJ2-7, with a possible D match to TRBD1 (6 bases). The CDR3 length is 16 residues. V lost 1 base, J lost 4 bases, and 17 bases lay in between. Germline CDR1 is SGHVS and CDR2 is FNYEAQ. CDR3 region: CASSLEVQGSVYEQYF. The CDR3, as DNA: TGTGCCAGCAGCTTAGAAGTTCAGGGGTCTGTTTACGAGCAGTACTTC.

V usage is TRBV6-5 and J usage is TRBJ1-1; D is possibly TRBD1 (6 bases). Germline V gene sequence: CDR1 MNHEY, CDR2 SVGAGI. CDR3 length: 13 residues. V lost 0 bases to trimming and J lost 7 bases, with 9 bases between them. The CDR3 nucleotides read TGTGCCAGCAGTTACTCGTGGGACATTGAAGCTTTCTTT. Protein: CASSYSWDIEAFF.

The rearrangement joins TRBV10-3 to TRBJ1-1, with TRBD1 identical over 7 bases. The CDR3 sequence is 14 residues long. V lost 4 bases and J lost 2; bases outside the gene matches: 4. Germline CDR1 is ENHRY and CDR2 is SYGVKD. For the CDR3, the DNA is TGTGCCATCAGTGTTGACAGGGTCAACACTGAAGCTTTCTTT. Protein: CAISVDRVNTEAFF.

The V and J genes are TRBV24-1 and TRBJ2-2; D call uncertain. Trimming shortened V by 6 bases and J by 5 bases, and 6 bases separated the two germline ends. The CDR3 is made up of 12 amino acids. CDR1 and CDR2 (germline): KGHDR, SFDVKD. CDR3: CATSYKTGELFF. The CDR3 coding sequence is TGTGCCACCAGTTATAAAACCGGGGAGCTGTTTTTT.

This rearrangement joins TRBV6-5 to TRBJ1-1; D is ambiguous. With 3 bases removed from V and 0 bases from J, the gap between germline ends came to 14 bases. Looked up from germline, CDR1 is MNHEY and CDR2 is SVGAGI. CDR3 length: 16 residues. The CDR3 reads CASSYRRRLMNTEAFF. The CDR3 DNA reads TGTGCCAGCAGTTATAGACGGCGGTTGATGAACACTGAAGCTTTCTTT.

The chain employs TRBV7-2 and TRBJ1-2; unclear D gene. Trimming removed 3 bases at V and 4 bases at J, with 15 bases between. This CDR3 is built from 15 residues. CDR1 and CDR2 (germline): SGHTA, FQGNSA. The CDR3, as DNA: TGTGCCAGCAGCTTGAGCCAAGGAGGTTCCTATGGCTACACCTTC. Amino acid sequence: CASSLSQGGSYGYTF.